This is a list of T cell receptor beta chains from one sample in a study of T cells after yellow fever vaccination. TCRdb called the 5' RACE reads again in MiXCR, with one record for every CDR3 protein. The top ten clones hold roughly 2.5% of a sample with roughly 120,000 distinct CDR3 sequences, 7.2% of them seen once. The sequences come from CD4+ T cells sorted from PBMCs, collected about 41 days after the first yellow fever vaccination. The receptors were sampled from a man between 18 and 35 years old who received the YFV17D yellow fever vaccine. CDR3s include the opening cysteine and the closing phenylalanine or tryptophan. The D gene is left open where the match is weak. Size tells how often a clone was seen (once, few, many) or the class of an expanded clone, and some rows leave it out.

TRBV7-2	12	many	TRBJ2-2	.	TGTGCCAGCAGCTTCCGGTGGGGGGAGCTGTTTTTT	CASSFRWGELFF
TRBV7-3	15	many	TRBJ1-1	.	TGTGCCAGCAGCTTAACAAAACAGCCGAACACTGAAGCTTTCTTT	CASSLTKQPNTEAFF
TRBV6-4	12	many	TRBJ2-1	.	TGTGCCAGCAGGGAACCAGGCGGTGAGCAGTTCTTC	CASREPGGEQFF
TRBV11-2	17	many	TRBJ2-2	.	TGTGCCAGCAGCTCCTTTACAGTATTCGTGAACACCGGGGAGCTGTTTTTT	CASSSFTVFVNTGELFF
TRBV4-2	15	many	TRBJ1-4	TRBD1	TGTGCCAGCAGCCCCCGGGGACAGGGAGATGAAAAACTGTTTTTT	CASSPRGQGDEKLFF
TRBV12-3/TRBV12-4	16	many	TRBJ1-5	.	TGTGCCAGCAGTTTAGGGGGATCGGGGACTCCCACCCCCCAGCATTTT	CASSLGGSGTPTPQHF
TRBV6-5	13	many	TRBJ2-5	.	TGTGCCAGCAGTTACAGGGCGGGAGAGACCCAGTACTTC	CASSYRAGETQYF
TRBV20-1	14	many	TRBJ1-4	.	TGCAGTGCTAGCCCCGGCTCAACTAATGAAAAACTGTTTTTT	CSASPGSTNEKLFF
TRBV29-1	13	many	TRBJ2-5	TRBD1	TGCAGCGGGGAACAGGGGGCAGGAGAGACCCAGTACTTC	CSGEQGAGETQYF
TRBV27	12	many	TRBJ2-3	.	TGTGCCAGCAGTTCTTACACGGATAGAAGGTATTTT	CASSSYTDRRYF
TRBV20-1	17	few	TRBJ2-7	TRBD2	TGCAGTGCTAGAGATTTCCTCACTAGCGGGGGGTCCTACGAGCAGTACTTC	CSARDFLTSGGSYEQYF
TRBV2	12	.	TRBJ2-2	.	TGTACCTTCTCCCCCAACACCGGGGAGCTGTTTTTT	CTFSPNTGELFF
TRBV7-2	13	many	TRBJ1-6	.	TGTGCCAGCAGCTTAGGGCTTAATTCACCCCTCCACTTT	CASSLGLNSPLHF
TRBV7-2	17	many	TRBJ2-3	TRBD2	TGTGCCAGCAGCTTAGCGCGGCCGGGACTACCCACAGATACGCAGTATTTT	CASSLARPGLPTDTQYF
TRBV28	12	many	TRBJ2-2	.	TGTGCCAGCAGTCCTCAATTGGGGGAGCTGTTTTTT	CASSPQLGELFF
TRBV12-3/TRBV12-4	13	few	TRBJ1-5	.	TGTGCCAGCAGTTACCTGTCAGATCAGCCCCAGCATTTT	CASSYLSDQPQHF
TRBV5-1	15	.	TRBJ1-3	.	TGCGCCAGCAGCATAGGACCCGGAGGACCTGACACCATATATTTT	CASSIGPGGPDTIYF
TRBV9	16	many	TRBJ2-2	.	TGTGCCAGCAGCGTAGTACCGGGAGCGAACACCGGGGAGCTGTTTTTT	CASSVVPGANTGELFF
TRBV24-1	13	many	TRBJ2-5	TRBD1	TGTGCCACCAGTGAGAACAGGGGGGAGACCCAGTACTTC	CATSENRGETQYF
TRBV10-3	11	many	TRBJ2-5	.	TGTGCCATCAAAGGACAAGAGACCCAGTACTTC	CAIKGQETQYF
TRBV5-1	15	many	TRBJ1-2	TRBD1	TGCGCCAGCAGCCTATGGACAGGGGATAACTATGGCTACACCTTC	CASSLWTGDNYGYTF
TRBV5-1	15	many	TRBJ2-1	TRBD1	TGCGCCAGCAGCTTTACGGGACAGGGTATCAATGAGCAGTTCTTC	CASSFTGQGINEQFF
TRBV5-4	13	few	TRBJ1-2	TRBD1	TGTGCCAGCAGCTGGGGACAGGGATATGGCTACACCTTC	CASSWGQGYGYTF
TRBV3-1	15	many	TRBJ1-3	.	TGTGCCAGCAGCCAAGAACCAGGCTCTGGAAACACCATATATTTT	CASSQEPGSGNTIYF
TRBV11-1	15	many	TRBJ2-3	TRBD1	TGTGCCAGCAGCTTAGGTACAGGGGAATCCGATACGCAGTATTTT	CASSLGTGESDTQYF
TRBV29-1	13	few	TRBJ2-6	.	TGCAGCGCCAAGGTCTCTGGGGCCAACGTCCTGACTTTC	CSAKVSGANVLTF
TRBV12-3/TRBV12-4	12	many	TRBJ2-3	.	TGTGCCAGCAGTTTAGTACCAGATACGCAGTATTTT	CASSLVPDTQYF
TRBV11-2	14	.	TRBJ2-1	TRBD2	TGTGCCAGCAGCGTCACTCTAACTAGCGGGGAGTTGTTCTTC	CASSVTLTSGELFF
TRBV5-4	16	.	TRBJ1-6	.	TGTGCCAGCAGCTCCCCAGGGGACCCCTATAATTCACCCCTCCACTTT	CASSSPGDPYNSPLHF
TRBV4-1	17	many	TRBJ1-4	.	TGCGCCAGCAGCCAAGCCCCGTTGCTGGGCGCGGATGAAAAACTGTTTTTT	CASSQAPLLGADEKLFF
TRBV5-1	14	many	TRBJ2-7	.	TGCGCCAGCAGCCCTCAGACCGGGCCCCAGGAGAAGTACTTC	CASSPQTGPQEKYF
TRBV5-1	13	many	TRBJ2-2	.	TGCGCCAGCAGCTTGAGGCAGCCCGGGGAGCTGTTTTTT	CASSLRQPGELFF
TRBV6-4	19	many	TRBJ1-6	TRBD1	TGTGCCAGCATCCCACAAGTCCGCGGGGCGCAGGGGGCCGATTCACCCCTCCACTTT	CASIPQVRGAQGADSPLHF
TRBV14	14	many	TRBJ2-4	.	TGTGCCAGCAGCCAAGCCGGAGCCAAAAACATTCAGTACTTC	CASSQAGAKNIQYF
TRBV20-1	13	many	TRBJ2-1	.	TGCAGTGCTTGCAGGCGGAGAGGCAATGAGCAGTTCTTC	CSACRRRGNEQFF
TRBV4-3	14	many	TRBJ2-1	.	TGCGCCAGCAGCCAAGTGCCCACGACCGATGAGCAGTTCTTC	CASSQVPTTDEQFF
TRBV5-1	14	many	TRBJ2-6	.	TGCGCCAGCAGCTTGGCGGGGGAAACCAACGTCCTGACTTTC	CASSLAGETNVLTF
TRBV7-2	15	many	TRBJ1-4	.	TGTGCCAGCAGCTTAGAAGGTGGCCGACTTGAAAAACTGTTTTTT	CASSLEGGRLEKLFF
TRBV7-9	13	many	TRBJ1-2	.	TGTGCCAGCAGCTTAGAGGTGACCTATGGCTACACCTTC	CASSLEVTYGYTF
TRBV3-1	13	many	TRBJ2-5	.	TGTGCCAGCAGATTACAGGGCCCAGAGACCCAGTACTTC	CASRLQGPETQYF
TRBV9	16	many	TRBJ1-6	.	TGTGCCAGCAGCGCCAGTGGGACTAATCTGTATTCACCCCTCCACTTT	CASSASGTNLYSPLHF
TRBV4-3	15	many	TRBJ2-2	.	TGCGCCAGCAGCCAAGATCAGCGCGACCCCGGGGAGCTGTTTTTT	CASSQDQRDPGELFF
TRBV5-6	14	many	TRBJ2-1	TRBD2	TGTGCCAGCAGCTTTTGGGTAGCGGGCTATGAGCAGTTCTTC	CASSFWVAGYEQFF
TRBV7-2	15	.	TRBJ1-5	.	TGTGCCAGCAGCTTGTCGGGGACCAGCAATCAGCCCCAGCATTTT	CASSLSGTSNQPQHF
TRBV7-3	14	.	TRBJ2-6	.	TGTGCCAGCAGCCCGACGGCTGGGGCCAACGTCCTGACTTTC	CASSPTAGANVLTF
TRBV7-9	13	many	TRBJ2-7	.	TGTGCCAGCAGCTTAGCAGCGTTTGAGGAGCAGTACTTC	CASSLAAFEEQYF
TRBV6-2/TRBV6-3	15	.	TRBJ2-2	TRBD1	TGTGCCAGCAGTACACAGGGGGCAAGCACCGGGGAGCTGTTTTTT	CASSTQGASTGELFF
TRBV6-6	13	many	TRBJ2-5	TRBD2	TGTGCCAGCAGAGCGGGGTCGCAAGAGACCCAGTACTTC	CASRAGSQETQYF
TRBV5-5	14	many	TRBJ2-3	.	TGTGCCAGCAGCTTGAGTACTAACACAGATACGCAGTATTTT	CASSLSTNTDTQYF
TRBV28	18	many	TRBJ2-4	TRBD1	TGTGCCAGCAGCCCCCGTCCCGGGACAGGGTCGGGCAAAAACATTCAGTACTTC	CASSPRPGTGSGKNIQYF
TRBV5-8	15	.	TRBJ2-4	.	TGTGCCAGGGGCTCCGGGGTGCTGGGCAAAAACATTCAGTACTTC	CARGSGVLGKNIQYF
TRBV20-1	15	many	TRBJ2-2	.	TGCAGTGCTAGAGTCCCCCATATATTATCCGGGGAGCTGTTTTTT	CSARVPHILSGELFF
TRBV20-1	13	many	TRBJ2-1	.	TGCAGTGTTGGGCCCGTGGACCGCAATGAGCAGTTCTTC	CSVGPVDRNEQFF